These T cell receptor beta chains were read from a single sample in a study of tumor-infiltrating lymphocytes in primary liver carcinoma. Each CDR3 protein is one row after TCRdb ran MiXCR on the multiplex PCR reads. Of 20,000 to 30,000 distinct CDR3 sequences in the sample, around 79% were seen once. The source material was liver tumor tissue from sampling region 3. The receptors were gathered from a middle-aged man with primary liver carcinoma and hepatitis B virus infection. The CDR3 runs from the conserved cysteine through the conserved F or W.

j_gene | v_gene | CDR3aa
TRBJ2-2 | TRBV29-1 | CSVARTASTGGLFF
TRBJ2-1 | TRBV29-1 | CSVGAAPPYNEQFF
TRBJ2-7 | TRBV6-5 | CASPSWTGYNGQYF
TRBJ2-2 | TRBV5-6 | CASSIGTRVTGELFF
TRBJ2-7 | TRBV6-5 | CARGIKGAGEQYF
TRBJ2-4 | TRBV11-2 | CASSPTGASTGAKNIQYF
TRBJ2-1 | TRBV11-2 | CASSQTPSGEQFF
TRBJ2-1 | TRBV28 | CASTPRPAGRGYNEQFF
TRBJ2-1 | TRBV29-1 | CSACPEGNEQFF
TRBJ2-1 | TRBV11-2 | CASSPGLAGGAGEQFF
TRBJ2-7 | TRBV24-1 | CATNDSSAGVYEQYF
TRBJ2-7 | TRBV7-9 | CDSSLGNEQYF
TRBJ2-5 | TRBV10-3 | CATSESATRQETQYF
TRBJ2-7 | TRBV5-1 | CASSLGGTGVQYEQYF
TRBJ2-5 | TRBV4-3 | CASSQGVTSGGDTQYF
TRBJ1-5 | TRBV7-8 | CASSPERVINQSQHF
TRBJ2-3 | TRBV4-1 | CASSQDPASGVSTDTQYF
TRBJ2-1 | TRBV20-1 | CSATPVAGGKNEQFF
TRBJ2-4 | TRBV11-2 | CASSLTGLAKNIQYF
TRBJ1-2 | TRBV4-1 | CPRSQGDRNHDYTF
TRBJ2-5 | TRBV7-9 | CASSSRGTSGWYQETQDF
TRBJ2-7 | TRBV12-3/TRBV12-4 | CVSSLIGSGGSYELYF
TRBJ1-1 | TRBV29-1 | CSVEGRPSSPEAFF
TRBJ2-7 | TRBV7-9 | CASSLGGETYEQYF
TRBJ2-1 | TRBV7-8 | CASSPDRIYNEQLF
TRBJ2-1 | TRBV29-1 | CGVEGLAGDVYNEQFF
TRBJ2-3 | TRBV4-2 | CASGQEKGVTDTQYF
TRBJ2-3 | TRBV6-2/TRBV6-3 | CASRSYEEIDTQYF
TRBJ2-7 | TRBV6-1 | CTAKPVGSYQEQYF
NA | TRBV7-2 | CASSAYSGVTSEQFF
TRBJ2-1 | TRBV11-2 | CASNLAAGVVNEQFF
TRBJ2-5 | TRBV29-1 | CSVEDRTGRETQYF
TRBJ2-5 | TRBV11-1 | CASGQVEVETQYF
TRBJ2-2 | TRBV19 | CASSMYGTGIGELFF
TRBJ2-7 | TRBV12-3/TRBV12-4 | CASTMGTGGSYEESF
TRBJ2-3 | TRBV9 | CASSVSGVVSDTQYF
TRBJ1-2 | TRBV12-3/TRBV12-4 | CASSLEQGANYSYTF
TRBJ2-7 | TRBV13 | CANSLTSGTYVQHF
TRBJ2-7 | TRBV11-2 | CDSSFVAGGQYERYF
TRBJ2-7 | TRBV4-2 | CASGQDVNERYF
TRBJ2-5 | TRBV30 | CVWSELAGETQYF
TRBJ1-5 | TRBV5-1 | CASSFPTGQGYQPQHF
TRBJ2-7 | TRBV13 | CASSLISGSYEQYF
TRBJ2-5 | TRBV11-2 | CASSIPTGPRQETQYF
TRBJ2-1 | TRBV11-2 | CAGSLAAGVVNEQFF
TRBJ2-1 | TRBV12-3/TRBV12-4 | CASSFRGYGQFF
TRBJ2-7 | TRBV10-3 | CAITKRSGLAGGFSNEQYF